A selection of T cell receptor beta chains follows, all from one sample in a study of shared clonotypes between healthy human individuals. The protocol was immunoSEQ multiplex PCR, while the TCRdb copy is restricted to in-frame clones and leaves out a portion. The repertoire holds approximately 2.1 million clones, with more than 85% as singletons. The sample taken for sequencing was naive CD4+ T cells from PBMCs. The receptors stem from a man aged 18-30 years in good health. Some clones in this sample may be carry-over from other donors' samples. Each CDR3 is given with its conserved first and last residue. D genes are given only for firm matches. Where a row states a size, it is once, few, many or the class of an expanded clone; other rows omit it.

V gene	J gene	D gene	clone size	CDR3 protein	CDR3 DNA
TRBV19	TRBJ2-7	.	once	CASSIPSGGKYF	TGTGCCAGTAGTATCCCCTCTGGGGGTAAGTACTTC
TRBV5-1	TRBJ2-7	.	.	CASSLTGGAYEQYF	TGCGCCAGCAGCTTGACAGGGGGGGCCTACGAGCAGTACTTC
TRBV5-6	TRBJ2-5	.	.	CASSPSPDLETQYF	TGTGCCAGCAGCCCTTCCCCCGATTTGGAGACCCAGTACTTC
TRBV7-3	TRBJ2-1	TRBD2	.	CASSLTSGSWEQFF	TGTGCCAGCAGCTTAACTAGCGGGAGCTGGGAGCAGTTCTTC
TRBV5-1	TRBJ2-5	TRBD2	.	CASSLAGGQETQYF	TGCGCCAGCAGCTTAGCGGGAGGGCAAGAGACCCAGTACTTC
TRBV28	TRBJ2-7	TRBD2	.	CASWTPTSGRGDEQYF	TGTGCCAGCTGGACACCCACTAGCGGGAGAGGGGACGAGCAGTACTTC
TRBV5-1	TRBJ2-2	TRBD1	.	CASKTGTGRTGELFF	TGCGCCAGCAAAACCGGGACAGGGAGAACCGGGGAGCTGTTTTTT
TRBV7-3	TRBJ2-3	.	few	CASSLPGTDTQYF	TGTGCCAGCAGCTTACCGGGCACAGATACGCAGTATTTT
TRBV7-2	TRBJ2-1	TRBD1	.	CASSLAWAGGRNEQFF	TGTGCCAGCAGCTTAGCCTGGGCAGGGGGCAGGAATGAGCAGTTCTTC
TRBV28	TRBJ2-2	.	.	CASSPPPGELFF	TGTGCCAGCAGTCCCCCTCCCGGGGAGCTGTTTTTT
TRBV19	TRBJ1-5	.	.	CASSTGQGALINQPQHF	TGTGCCAGTAGTACCGGGCAGGGAGCCCTTATCAATCAGCCCCAGCATTTT
TRBV2	TRBJ2-1	.	.	CASSEGVFYNEQFF	TGTGCCAGCAGTGAAGGCGTGTTCTACAATGAGCAGTTCTTC
TRBV2	TRBJ2-7	TRBD2	.	CASRHGTSGGSSYEQYF	TGTGCCAGTCGCCACGGGACTAGCGGGGGGAGCTCCTACGAGCAGTACTTC
TRBV6-1	TRBJ2-7	.	.	CASSATLLRPHLSYEQYF	TGTGCCAGCAGTGCGACCCTCCTGCGCCCGCACCTCTCCTACGAGCAGTACTTC
TRBV4-2	TRBJ2-3	.	.	CASSQRDLPTDTQYF	TGTGCCAGCAGCCAAAGGGACCTTCCCACAGATACGCAGTATTTT
TRBV5-1	TRBJ2-1	.	.	CASSSGQGVWNEQFF	TGCGCCAGCAGCTCGGGACAAGGGGTCTGGAATGAGCAGTTCTTC
TRBV6-4	TRBJ2-7	.	.	CASRRDGLYEQYF	TGTGCCAGCAGGAGGGACGGACTCTACGAGCAGTACTTC
TRBV7-9	TRBJ2-3	TRBD1	.	CASSFWDRDTDTQYF	TGTGCCAGCAGCTTTTGGGACAGAGACACAGATACGCAGTATTTT
TRBV15	TRBJ1-2	TRBD1	.	CATSRATGNSGYTF	TGTGCCACCAGCAGGGCGACAGGGAATAGCGGCTACACCTTC
TRBV9	TRBJ2-1	.	once	CASSERGGSYNEQFF	TGTGCCAGCAGCGAGCGAGGGGGCTCCTACAATGAGCAGTTCTTC
TRBV2	TRBJ1-2	.	.	CASQGVNYGYTF	TGTGCCAGCCAAGGGGTTAACTATGGCTACACCTTC
TRBV14	TRBJ2-1	TRBD2	.	CASSSRGTSIYNEQFF	TGTGCCAGCAGCTCTCGGGGGACTAGCATTTACAATGAGCAGTTCTTC
TRBV6-5	TRBJ2-3	.	.	CASRAADTQYF	TGTGCCAGCAGGGCGGCAGATACGCAGTATTTT
TRBV5-4	TRBJ2-3	TRBD1	.	CASSGTGTTDTQYF	TGTGCCAGCAGCGGGACAGGGACCACAGATACGCAGTATTTT
TRBV28	TRBJ2-7	TRBD2	.	CASSLWASGAAYEQYF	TGTGCCAGCAGTTTATGGGCTAGCGGAGCGGCCTACGAGCAGTACTTC
TRBV28	TRBJ2-7	.	.	CASSLNRQGGTSGYF	TGTGCCAGCAGTTTAAACAGGCAGGGGGGTACGAGCGGGTACTTC
TRBV5-1	TRBJ2-3	.	once	CASSMENMGADTQYF	TGCGCCAGCAGCATGGAAAACATGGGCGCAGATACGCAGTATTTT
TRBV5-4	TRBJ2-1	TRBD1	.	CASSTTGGHYNEQFF	TGTGCCAGCAGCACCACAGGGGGACATTACAATGAGCAGTTCTTC
TRBV28	TRBJ2-7	TRBD2	.	CASASPLGGPAYEQYF	TGTGCCAGCGCCTCCCCCCTGGGAGGGCCAGCATACGAGCAGTACTTC
TRBV6-1	TRBJ1-5	.	.	CASSEGTVSNQPQHF	TGTGCCAGCAGCGAAGGGACGGTCAGCAATCAGCCCCAGCATTTT
TRBV28	TRBJ2-7	.	.	CASSLQGTISYEQYF	TGTGCCAGCAGTTTACAGGGGACCATCTCCTACGAGCAGTACTTC
TRBV27	TRBJ2-3	.	.	CASSLFDSRWDTQYF	TGTGCCAGCAGTTTATTCGACTCCCGGTGGGATACGCAGTATTTT
TRBV6-5	TRBJ2-2	TRBD2	.	CASSFLAGANTGELFF	TGTGCCAGCAGTTTTCTAGCGGGAGCCAACACCGGGGAGCTGTTTTTT
TRBV29-1	TRBJ2-1	.	.	CSVGRLGGPYNEQFF	TGCAGCGTTGGGCGCCTTGGCGGGCCCTACAATGAGCAGTTCTTC
TRBV4-2	TRBJ2-7	.	.	CASSQEMRGKQYF	TGTGCCAGCAGCCAAGAAATGAGGGGTAAGCAGTACTTC
TRBV6-1	TRBJ2-2	.	.	CASSDTATGELFF	TGTGCCAGCAGTGATACGGCTACCGGGGAGCTGTTTTTT
TRBV10-1	TRBJ1-5	TRBD1	.	CASSESGRGRHQPQHF	TGCGCCAGCAGTGAGTCGGGCAGGGGGCGGCATCAGCCCCAGCATTTT
TRBV7-2	TRBJ1-2	.	.	CASSPIQGKDGYTF	TGTGCCAGCAGCCCAATACAAGGGAAGGATGGCTACACCTTC
TRBV5-1	TRBJ2-1	.	.	CASSLAGVVGLDEQFF	TGCGCCAGCAGCTTGGCTGGGGTCGTAGGGTTGGATGAGCAGTTCTTC
TRBV7-2	TRBJ2-6	.	.	CASSLYPSGANVLTF	TGTGCCAGCAGCTTATACCCCTCTGGGGCCAACGTCCTGACTTTC
TRBV5-4	TRBJ1-2	.	.	CASSRRGGVDYGYTF	TGTGCCAGCAGCAGGAGGGGGGGAGTTGACTATGGCTACACCTTC
TRBV30	TRBJ2-5	.	.	CAWRSPDIRETQYF	TGTGCCTGGAGATCCCCGGACATCAGGGAGACCCAGTACTTC
TRBV7-2	TRBJ2-1	TRBD2	.	CASSSPSAGGTPYNEQFF	TGTGCCAGCAGCTCTCCTTCGGCGGGAGGGACACCCTACAATGAGCAGTTCTTC
TRBV6-6	TRBJ2-1	.	.	CASSSVSVSANEQFF	TGTGCCAGCAGTTCCGTCTCAGTTAGTGCGAATGAGCAGTTCTTC
TRBV19	TRBJ2-3	TRBD2	once	CASSEREGKDTQYF	TGTGCCAGTAGTGAGCGGGAGGGCAAAGATACGCAGTATTTT
TRBV7-9	TRBJ2-5	.	.	CASSYGTIETQYF	TGTGCCAGCAGTTACGGGACAATTGAGACCCAGTACTTC
TRBV6-5	TRBJ2-3	.	.	CASSYNRRTDTQYF	TGTGCCAGCAGTTACAATCGGAGAACAGATACGCAGTATTTT
TRBV6-6	TRBJ2-2	TRBD2	.	CASSYGGRESGELFF	TGTGCCAGCAGTTACGGAGGGCGGGAGTCCGGGGAGCTGTTTTTT
TRBV15	TRBJ2-3	TRBD2	.	CATSGLAASTDTQYF	TGTGCCACCAGTGGACTAGCGGCTAGCACAGATACGCAGTATTTT
TRBV5-8	TRBJ2-7	.	.	CAPSSLGMISSDYEQYF	TGTGCTCCCAGCAGCTTGGGCATGATCAGTAGTGACTACGAGCAGTACTTC
TRBV14	TRBJ2-1	.	.	CASSHWVDREQFF	TGTGCCAGCAGCCACTGGGTTGACCGCGAGCAGTTCTTC
TRBV6-5	TRBJ1-2	.	.	CASSYRGGGVNYGYTF	TGTGCCAGCAGTTATCGTGGAGGGGGTGTAAACTATGGCTACACCTTC
TRBV5-8	TRBJ1-1	.	.	CASSLEPGRKMNTEAFF	TGTGCCAGCAGCCTCGAGCCGGGACGGAAAATGAACACTGAAGCTTTCTTT
TRBV29-1	TRBJ2-1	.	.	CSMGTTRYNEQFF	TGCAGCATGGGGACAACGCGGTACAATGAGCAGTTCTTC
TRBV10-2	TRBJ2-7	TRBD1	.	CASSPRQGGFSSYEQYF	TGCGCCAGCAGTCCTAGACAGGGGGGCTTCAGCTCCTACGAGCAGTACTTC
TRBV7-2	TRBJ1-5	TRBD1	.	CASSLATGTGQPQHF	TGTGCCAGCAGCTTAGCCACAGGGACAGGTCAGCCCCAGCATTTT
TRBV6-5	TRBJ1-4	.	.	CASSYSSRVEKLFF	TGTGCCAGCAGTTACTCGAGTAGGGTTGAAAAACTGTTTTTT